The source of this TCR beta chain is a study of Ad26.COV2.S vaccination and SARS-CoV-2 variants. Specified treatment: approximately 18 received Ad26.COV2.S at low or high dose, single or two shots; roughly 5 received placebo; per-sample allocation not given. Following the first vaccine or placebo injection, samples were taken on day 63. Libraries were prepared by immunoSEQ multiplex PCR; TCRdb keeps only in-frame clonotypes and omits some of them. The profile shows 430,000 or so clones, 80% to 95% of them singletons. Trimming cost V 2 bases and J 0 bases, with 5 bases left between them. The CDR3 has 14 amino acids. The V gene's germline CDR1 is MGHRA and CDR2 YSYEKL.

Sequencing was performed on peripheral blood, taken in a trial of Ad26.COV2.S vaccine versus placebo. The chain uses TRBV4-1 and TRBJ1-3; D remains ambiguous. This receptor was taken from a person between 18 and 60 years old who received the Ad26.COV2.S COVID-19 vaccine or a placebo. The CDR3 is CASSQQVSGNTIYF. The CDR3 region has the DNA TGCGCCAGCAGCCAACAGGTCTCTGGAAACACCATATATTTT.